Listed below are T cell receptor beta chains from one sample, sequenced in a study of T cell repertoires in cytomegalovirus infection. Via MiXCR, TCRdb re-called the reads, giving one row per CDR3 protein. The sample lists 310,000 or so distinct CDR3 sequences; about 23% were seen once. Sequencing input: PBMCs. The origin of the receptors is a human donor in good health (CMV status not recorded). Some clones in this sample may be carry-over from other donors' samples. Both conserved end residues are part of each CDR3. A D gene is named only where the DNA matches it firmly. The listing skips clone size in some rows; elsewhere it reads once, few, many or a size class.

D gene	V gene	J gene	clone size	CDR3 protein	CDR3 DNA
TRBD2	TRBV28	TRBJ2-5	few	CASSLTLAETQETQYF	TGTGCCAGCAGTTTAACCCTAGCGGAGACCCAAGAGACCCAGTACTTC
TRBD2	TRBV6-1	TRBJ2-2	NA	CASSPSTSGRLFGSGELFF	TGTGCCAGCAGCCCTTCGACTAGCGGGAGATTATTTGGGTCCGGGGAGCTGTTTTTT
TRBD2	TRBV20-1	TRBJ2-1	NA	CSAGGAGVGYNEQFF	TGCAGTGCCGGGGGAGCGGGAGTTGGCTACAATGAGCAGTTCTTC
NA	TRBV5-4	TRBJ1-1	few	CASTPSRTLGTEAFF	TGTGCCAGCACCCCTTCACGCACGTTAGGTACTGAAGCTTTCTTT
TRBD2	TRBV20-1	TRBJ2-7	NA	CSASSGTSGNLEEQYF	TGCAGTGCTAGCTCCGGGACTAGCGGTAACCTCGAAGAGCAGTACTTC
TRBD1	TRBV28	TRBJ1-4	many	CASSRQGGEKLFF	TGTGCCAGTTCAAGACAGGGGGGAGAAAAACTGTTTTTT
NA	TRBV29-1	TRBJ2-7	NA	CSVAAGNYEQYF	TGCAGCGTTGCGGCGGGGAACTACGAGCAGTACTTC
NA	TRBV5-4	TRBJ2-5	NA	CASSPPQDQETQYF	TGTGCCAGCAGCCCGCCCCAGGACCAAGAGACCCAGTACTTC
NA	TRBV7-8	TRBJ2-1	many	CASSFKHPGSVSYNEQFF	TGTGCCAGCAGCTTTAAGCACCCCGGGAGTGTGTCCTACAATGAGCAGTTCTTC
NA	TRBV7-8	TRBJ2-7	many	CASSAGTRAYEQYF	TGTGCCAGCAGTGCCGGGACCCGCGCCTACGAGCAGTACTTC
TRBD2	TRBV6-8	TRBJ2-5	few	CASSLFPPGTSGMATEETQYF	TGTGCCAGCAGTCTATTTCCGCCCGGGACTAGCGGGATGGCAACTGAAGAGACCCAGTACTTC
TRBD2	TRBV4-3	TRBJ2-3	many	CASSQNPSGSGDTQYF	TGCGCCAGCAGCCAAAACCCTAGCGGGAGCGGAGATACGCAGTATTTT
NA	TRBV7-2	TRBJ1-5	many	CASSLVGQPQHF	TGTGCCAGCAGCTTAGTGGGTCAGCCCCAGCATTTT
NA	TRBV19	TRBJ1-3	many	CASSIITNSGNTIYF	TGTGCCAGTAGTATAATCACAAACTCTGGAAACACCATATATTTT
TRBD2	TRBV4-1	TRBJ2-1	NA	CASSRLAGSRNEQFF	TGCGCCAGCAGCCGACTAGCGGGAAGTCGAAATGAGCAGTTCTTC
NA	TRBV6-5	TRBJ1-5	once	CASSYAGFGDQPQHF	TGTGCCAGCAGTTACGCTGGGTTCGGAGATCAGCCCCAGCATTTT
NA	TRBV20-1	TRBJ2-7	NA	CSARDIGYYEQYF	TGCAGTGCTAGAGATATCGGGTACTACGAGCAGTACTTC
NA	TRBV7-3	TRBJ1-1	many	CASSFNVGTYTEAFF	TGTGCCAGCAGCTTTAATGTAGGGACATACACTGAAGCTTTCTTT
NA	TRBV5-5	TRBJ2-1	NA	CASSPLGAAYNEQFF	TGTGCCAGCAGCCCCCTCGGGGCGGCGTACAATGAGCAGTTCTTC
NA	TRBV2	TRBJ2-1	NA	CASMNYNEQFF	TGTGCCAGCATGAACTACAATGAGCAGTTCTTC
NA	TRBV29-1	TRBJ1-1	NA	CSVGGRGGDNTEAFF	TGCAGCGTTGGGGGTCGCGGTGGAGACAACACTGAAGCTTTCTTT
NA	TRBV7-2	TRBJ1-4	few	CASSLRVATNEKLFF	TGTGCCAGCAGCCTCAGGGTGGCAACTAATGAAAAACTGTTTTTT
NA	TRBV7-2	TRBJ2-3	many	CASSPLGGPADTQYF	TGTGCCAGCAGCCCACTAGGTGGTCCAGCAGATACGCAGTATTTT
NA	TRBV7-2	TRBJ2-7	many	CASSRPGNYEQYF	TGTGCCAGCAGCCGGCCCGGGAACTACGAGCAGTACTTC
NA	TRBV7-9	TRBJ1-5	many	CASSLDGGRQWSNQPQHF	TGTGCCAGCAGCTTAGACGGTGGGCGACAATGGAGCAATCAGCCCCAGCATTTT
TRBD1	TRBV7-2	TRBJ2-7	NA	CASSHRQGHEQYF	TGTGCCAGCAGCCACCGACAGGGCCACGAGCAGTACTTC